This record looks at one T cell receptor (beta chain) sequence and its context. Its specific antigen is unknown. No much larger clonotype is one base removed from it; base qualities were not supplied. In Seattle, one collaborating source enrolled patients while the infection was active and tracked those patients longitudinally over the course of disease. Whole blood was collected in K2EDTA tubes by collaborating institutions according to the institutions' own protocols. For TCRbeta analysis, collaborators shipped samples as frozen whole blood, isolated PBMCs, or DNA extracted from either of those sample types. The cysteine opens and the phenylalanine closes a CDR3 of 14 amino acids. CDR3 DNA only is kept here, 42 bases in frame from base 1. V has 4 bases trimmed and J has 8 bases trimmed; junction bases matching no gene number 7. The germline V gene (reference sequence) yields SGHNT for CDR1 and YYREEE for CDR2.

This entry comes from a study of blood T cell repertoires in COVID-19 (dated by TCRdb to 2019 to 2021). With respect to the entire study: Samples covering the acute and convalescent phases of COVID-19 were provided by collaborators in the United States, Italy and Spain. Where HLA class I and class II types were available, the types were taken from metadata supplied by the sample provider, not from assay-based typing. A freely available public database, intended as a resource for researchers studying the immune response to SARS-CoV-2, is where the repertoires were released. The material from the prospective study consisted of cDNA or gDNA derived from T cells, B-cell-depleted T cells, or PBMCs. Sample metadata almost always included a de-identified subject ID, COVID-19 status, age in years and sex. The samples were drawn from the first 160 participants of the ongoing ImmuneRACE study and from over 950 subjects provided by 6 global collaborators. Subjects who had been exposed to COVID-19, were actively infected with it, or had recovered from it provided the deeply sampled blood TCRbeta repertoires that made up the dataset. What the study reported, not specific to this receptor: The quantity of clinical and demographic metadata differed by source and by participant and was supplied without curation.

TCRbeta CDR3 regions were amplified from genomic DNA using the immunoSEQ Assay, a bias-controlled multiplex PCR. On the authors' methods: Within the assay, amplification of reference gene primers was used to estimate how many nucleated cells each sample contained. Sequence reads were collapsed and filtered to measure the absolute abundance of every unique TCRbeta CDR3 rearrangement. For each sample, productive Simpson clonality was calculated by taking the square root of Simpson's diversity index across productive rearrangements. In TCRdb, the immuneACCESS table is reduced to in-frame sequences with V and J assigned. These tables do not hold every clone; where another copy was compared, an unresolved V gene accounts for under half, and the others remain unexplained. V and J calls plus clone size are reproduced from that table; the DNA served to infer D and trimming. This sample holds 60,000 to 65,000 clones; 84% were observed only once. The ten biggest clones cover roughly 16% of the sample.

The TCR was taken from a man in his fifties or sixties with COVID-19, enrolled during active disease. Sequenced input: peripheral blood. The V gene is TRBV5-4 and the J gene is TRBJ1-4; the central 8 bases match TRBD1. At the DNA level, the sequence is TGTGCCAGCAGCCAAGGACAGGGTAGGGAAAAACTGTTTTTT. Its coded protein is CASSQGQGREKLFF.